The clone carrying this TCR beta chain was recorded at least ten times. Its specificity is not known. MiXCR reprocessed the PCR reads for TCRdb. The sample lists several thousand clones; more than 3% were seen once. This sample was taken from a study of metastatic and nonmetastatic thyroid tumors. About the study: For malignant and benign thyroid patients, tumor or nodule tissue and blood were the sources whose repertoires were compared.

Among the patients, none had received any treatment before thyroid surgery. With 0 bases removed from V and 1 base from J, the gap between germline ends came to 9 bases. Germline CDR1 is DFQATT and CDR2 is SNEGSKA (reference sequence). This CDR3 is 14 amino acids long. Study results and caveats: Versus benign nodules, malignant thyroid tumors reportedly had significantly higher TCR beta diversity, in blood and tumor.

The V gene is TRBV20-1, the J gene TRBJ2-5; D remains unclear. The sequence derives from a female donor with papillary thyroid cancer or a benign thyroid nodule (not recorded which). Some clones in this sample may be carry-over from other donors' samples. Material: tumor tissue. The DNA for the CDR3 is TGCAGTGCTAGAGACCCCATGAGCCAAGAGACCCAGTACTTC. Translation: CSARDPMSQETQYF.